This entry is about one TCR beta chain. This record comes from a study of blood T cell repertoires in COVID-19. Germline CDR1 is SNHLY and CDR2 is FYNNEI. Between the trimmed V and J ends, which lost 6 bases and 7 bases, there was a span of 17 bases. The CDR3 is 14 amino acids. Assignment of participants to cohorts was predicated upon participant-reported clinical history. Within 2 weeks of study entry, exposed participants had contacted a PCR-confirmed or clinician-diagnosed COVID-19 case. The method was immunoSEQ multiplex PCR; TCRdb's version includes in-frame clones alone and lacks a portion of them. The sample has 350,000 to 500,000 clones, 70% to 90% seen once; the top ten hold about 1.4%.

Sequenced sample: PBMCs or T cells enriched from blood (not recorded which). The clonotype comes from a woman aged 18 to 35 who had been exposed to COVID-19. The chain combines TRBV2 with TRBJ2-3; tentative D call: TRBD2 (6 bases). The CDR3 nucleotides are TGTGCCAGCAGGGGAGGACAAACATTTAATACGCAGTATTTT. Translated: CASRGGQTFNTQYF.